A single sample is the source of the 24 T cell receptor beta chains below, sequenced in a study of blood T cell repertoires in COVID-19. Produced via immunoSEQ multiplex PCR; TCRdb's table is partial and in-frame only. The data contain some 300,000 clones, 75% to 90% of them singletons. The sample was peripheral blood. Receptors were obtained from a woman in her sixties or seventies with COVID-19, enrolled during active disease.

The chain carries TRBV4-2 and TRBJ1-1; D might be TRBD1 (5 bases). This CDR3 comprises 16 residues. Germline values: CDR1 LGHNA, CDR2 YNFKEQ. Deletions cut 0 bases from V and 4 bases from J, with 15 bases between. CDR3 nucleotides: TGTGCCAGCAGCCAAGATTCGGAGGGACGCGGCACTGAAGCTTTCTTT. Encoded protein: CASSQDSEGRGTEAFF.

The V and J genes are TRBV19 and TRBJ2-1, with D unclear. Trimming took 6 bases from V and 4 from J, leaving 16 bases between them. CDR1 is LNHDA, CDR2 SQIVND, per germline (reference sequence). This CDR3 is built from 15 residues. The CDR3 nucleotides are TGTGCCAGTAGGGCACCTCTTGCCCTTTACAATGAGCAGTTCTTC. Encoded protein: CASRAPLALYNEQFF.

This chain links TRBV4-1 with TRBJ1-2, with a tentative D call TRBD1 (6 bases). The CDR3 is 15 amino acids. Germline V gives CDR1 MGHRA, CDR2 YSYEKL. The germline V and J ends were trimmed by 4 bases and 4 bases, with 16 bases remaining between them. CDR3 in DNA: TGCGCCAGCAGCCCGTCGGACAGAATCCCCTATGGCTACACCTTC. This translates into CASSPSDRIPYGYTF.

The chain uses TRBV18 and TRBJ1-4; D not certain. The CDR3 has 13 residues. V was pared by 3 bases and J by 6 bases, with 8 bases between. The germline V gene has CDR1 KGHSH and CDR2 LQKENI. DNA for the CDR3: TGTGCCAGCTCACCTTTACTGTATGAAAAACTGTTTTTT. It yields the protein CASSPLLYEKLFF.

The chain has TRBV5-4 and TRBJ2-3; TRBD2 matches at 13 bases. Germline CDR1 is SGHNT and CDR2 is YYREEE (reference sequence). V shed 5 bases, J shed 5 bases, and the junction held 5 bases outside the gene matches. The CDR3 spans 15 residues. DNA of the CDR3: TGTGCCAGCAGTTCCGGACTAGCGGGGGAAGATACGCAGTATTTT. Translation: CASSSGLAGEDTQYF.

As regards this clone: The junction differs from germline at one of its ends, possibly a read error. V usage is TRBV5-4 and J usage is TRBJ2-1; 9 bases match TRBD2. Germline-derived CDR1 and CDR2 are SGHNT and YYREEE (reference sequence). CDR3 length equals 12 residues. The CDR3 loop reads CASSPGAGGLLF. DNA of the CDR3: TGTGCCAGCAGCCCCGGGGCGGGGGGGCTACTCTTC.

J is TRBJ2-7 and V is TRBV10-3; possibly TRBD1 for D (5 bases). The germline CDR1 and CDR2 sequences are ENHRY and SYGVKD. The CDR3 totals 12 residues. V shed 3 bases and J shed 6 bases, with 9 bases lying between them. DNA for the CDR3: TGTGCCATCAGTGACAGGGAAGGCGAGCAGTACTTC. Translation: CAISDREGEQYF.

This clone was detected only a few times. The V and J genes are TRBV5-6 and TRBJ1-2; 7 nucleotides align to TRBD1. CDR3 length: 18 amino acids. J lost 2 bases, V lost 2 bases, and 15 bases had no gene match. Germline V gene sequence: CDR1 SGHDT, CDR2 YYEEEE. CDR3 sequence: CASSLLAGPGQMNYGYTF. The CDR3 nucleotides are TGTGCCAGCAGCTTACTGGCCGGACCGGGACAGATGAACTATGGCTACACCTTC.

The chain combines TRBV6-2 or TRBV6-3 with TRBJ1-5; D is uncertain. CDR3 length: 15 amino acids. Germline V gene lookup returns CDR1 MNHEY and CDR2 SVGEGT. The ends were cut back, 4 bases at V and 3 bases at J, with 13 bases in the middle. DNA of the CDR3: TGTGCCAGCAGTTTCGGAGGGCAGACCAATCAGCCCCAGCATTTT. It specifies CASSFGGQTNQPQHF.

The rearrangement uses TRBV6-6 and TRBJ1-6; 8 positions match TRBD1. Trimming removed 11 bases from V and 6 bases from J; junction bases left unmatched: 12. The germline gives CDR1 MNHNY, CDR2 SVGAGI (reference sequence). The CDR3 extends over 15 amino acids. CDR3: CACMRGQGGNSPLHF. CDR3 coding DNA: TGTGCCTGTATGCGCGGACAGGGCGGTAATTCACCCCTCCACTTT.

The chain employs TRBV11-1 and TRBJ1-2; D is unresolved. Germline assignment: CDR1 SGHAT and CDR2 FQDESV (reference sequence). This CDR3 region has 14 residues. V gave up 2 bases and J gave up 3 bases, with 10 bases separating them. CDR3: CASSLKQSHYGYTF. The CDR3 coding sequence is TGTGCCAGCAGCTTAAAACAGTCTCACTATGGCTACACCTTC.

CDR3 residues: CAWFQERTEAFF. The CDR3 nucleotides are TGTGCCTGGTTCCAGGAACGGACTGAAGCTTTCTTT. V gene TRBV30 combines with J gene TRBJ1-1; D not resolved. Trimming took 5 bases from V and 5 from J, leaving 12 bases between them. Germline CDR1 and CDR2: GTSNPN and SVGIG (reference sequence). The CDR3 sequence is 12 residues long.

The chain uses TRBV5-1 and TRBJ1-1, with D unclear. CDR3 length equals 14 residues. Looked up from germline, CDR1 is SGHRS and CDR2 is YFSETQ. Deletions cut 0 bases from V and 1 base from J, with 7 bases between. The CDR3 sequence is CASSLVGPNTEAFF. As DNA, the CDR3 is TGCGCCAGCAGCTTGGTGGGCCCGAACACTGAAGCTTTCTTT.

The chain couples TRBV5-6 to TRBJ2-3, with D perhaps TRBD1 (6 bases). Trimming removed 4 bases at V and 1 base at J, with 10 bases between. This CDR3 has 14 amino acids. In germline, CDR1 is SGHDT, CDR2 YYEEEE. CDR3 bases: TGTGCCAGCAGCCCACAGGGCCGCACAGATACGCAGTATTTT. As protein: CASSPQGRTDTQYF.

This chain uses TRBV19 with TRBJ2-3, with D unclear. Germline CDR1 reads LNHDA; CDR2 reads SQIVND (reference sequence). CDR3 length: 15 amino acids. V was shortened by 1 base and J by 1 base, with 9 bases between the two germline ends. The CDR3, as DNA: TGTGCCAGTAGTATAGTGAACAGCCGCACAGATACGCAGTATTTT. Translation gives CASSIVNSRTDTQYF.

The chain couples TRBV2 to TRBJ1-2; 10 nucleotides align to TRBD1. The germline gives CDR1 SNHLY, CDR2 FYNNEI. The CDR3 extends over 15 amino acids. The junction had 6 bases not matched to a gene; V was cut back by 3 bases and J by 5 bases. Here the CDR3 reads CASSDRTGGKYGYTF. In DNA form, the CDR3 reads TGTGCCAGCAGTGACCGGACAGGGGGGAAGTATGGCTACACCTTC.

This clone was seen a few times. The CDR3, as DNA: TGTGCCAGCAGTATACAGGGAGGGTATAATTCACCCCTCCACTTT. Translated: CASSIQGGYNSPLHF. The chain employs TRBV27 and TRBJ1-6, with D tentatively TRBD1 (6 bases). The CDR3 spans 15 residues. Germline V gene data show CDR1 as MNHEY and CDR2 as SMNVEV (reference sequence). Trimming left V 5 bases short and J 4 bases short, with 12 bases between.

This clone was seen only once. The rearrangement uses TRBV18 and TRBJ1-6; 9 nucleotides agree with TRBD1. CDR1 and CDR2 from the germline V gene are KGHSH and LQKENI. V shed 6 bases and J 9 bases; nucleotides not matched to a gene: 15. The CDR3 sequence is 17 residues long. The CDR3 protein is CASSLITGTGPSSPLHF. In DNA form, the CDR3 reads TGTGCCAGCTCGCTTATTACCGGGACAGGGCCGAGTTCACCCCTCCACTTT.

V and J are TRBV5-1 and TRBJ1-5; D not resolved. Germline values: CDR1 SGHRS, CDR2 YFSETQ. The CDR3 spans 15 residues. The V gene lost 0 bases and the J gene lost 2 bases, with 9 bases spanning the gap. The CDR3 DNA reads TGCGCCAGCAGCTTGGGAGGGTTGGGCAATCAGCCCCAGCATTTT. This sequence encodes CASSLGGLGNQPQHF.

The CDR3 here is CASSQDIGPYGYTF. CDR3 nucleotides: TGTGCCAGCAGCCAAGATATTGGCCCCTATGGCTACACCTTC. The chain has TRBV4-2 and TRBJ1-2; no clear D. Trimming cost V 0 bases and J 4 bases, with 9 bases left between them. This CDR3 spans 14 amino acids. The germline CDR1 and CDR2 sequences are LGHNA and YNFKEQ.

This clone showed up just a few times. CDR3 amino acids: CASSSQTGRTDTQYF. As DNA, the CDR3 is TGTGCCAGCAGCTCCCAGACAGGTCGCACAGATACGCAGTATTTT. The chain joins TRBV11-2 to TRBJ2-3, with D perhaps TRBD1 (6 bases). In germline, CDR1 is SGHAT, CDR2 FQNNGV. V gave up 4 bases and J gave up 1 base, with 12 bases separating them. CDR3 length: 15 residues.

CDR3 coding DNA: TGTGCCAGCAGCGCTCGGACAGGGATAGATACGCAGTATTTT. It yields the protein CASSARTGIDTQYF. V usage is TRBV9 and J usage is TRBJ2-3; TRBD1 aligns across 8 bases. J lost 5 bases, V lost 3 bases, and 5 bases had no gene match. The V gene's germline CDR1 is SGDLS and CDR2 YYNGEE. The CDR3 loop spans 14 amino acids.

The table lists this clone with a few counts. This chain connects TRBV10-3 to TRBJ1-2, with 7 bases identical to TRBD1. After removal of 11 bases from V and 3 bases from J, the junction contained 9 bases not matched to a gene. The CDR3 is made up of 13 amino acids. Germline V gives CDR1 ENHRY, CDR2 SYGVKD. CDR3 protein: CAVHRGRDYGYTF. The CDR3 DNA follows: TGTGCCGTCCACAGGGGACGCGACTATGGCTACACCTTC.

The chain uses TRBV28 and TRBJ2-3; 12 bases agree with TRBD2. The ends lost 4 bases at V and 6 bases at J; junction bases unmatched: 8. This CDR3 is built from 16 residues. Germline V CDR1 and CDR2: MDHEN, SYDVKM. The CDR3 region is CASSSILAGGWDTQYF. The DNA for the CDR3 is TGTGCCAGCAGTTCAATACTAGCGGGGGGATGGGATACGCAGTATTTT. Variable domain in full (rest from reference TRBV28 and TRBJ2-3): DVKVTQSSRYLVKRTGEKVFLECVQDMDHENMFWYRQDPGLGLRLIYFSYDVKMKEKGDIPEGYSVSREKKERFSLILESASTNQTSMYLCASSSILAGGWDTQYFGPGTRLTVL.